These T cell receptor beta chains were read from a single sample in a study of early T cells in non-severe SARS-CoV-2 infection. TCRdb re-called the 5' RACE reads with MiXCR, one entry per CDR3 protein. The repertoire consists of about 55,000 distinct CDR3 sequences, with under 15% occurring once and the leading ten covering under 4%. Input material: whole blood. Receptors originate from an adult who was a healthcare worker with PCR-confirmed SARS-CoV-2 infection or an uninfected control (not recorded which). Both conserved end residues are part of each CDR3. A D gene is named only where the DNA matches it firmly. Clone sizes are given selectively: once, few, many, or a class where the clone is expanded.

v_gene: TRBV28; d_gene: .; j_gene: TRBJ2-7; abundance: many; CDR3aa: CASSLLGPPYEQYF; CDR3nt: TGTGCCAGCAGCCTCCTTGGCCCTCCCTACGAGCAGTACTTC
v_gene: TRBV5-1; d_gene: TRBD2; j_gene: TRBJ2-1; abundance: many; CDR3aa: CASSSIVAGSGDEQFF; CDR3nt: TGCGCCAGCAGTTCTATCGTAGCGGGGTCTGGGGATGAGCAGTTCTTC
v_gene: TRBV2; d_gene: .; j_gene: TRBJ1-6; abundance: few; CDR3aa: CASSGGSSYNSPLHF; CDR3nt: TGTGCCAGCAGTGGGGGGAGCTCCTATAATTCACCCCTCCACTTT
v_gene: TRBV7-9; d_gene: TRBD1; j_gene: TRBJ1-2; abundance: .; CDR3aa: CASSSGTGDTYGYTF; CDR3nt: TGTGCCAGCAGCTCCGGGACAGGGGACACCTATGGCTACACCTTC
v_gene: TRBV12-3/TRBV12-4; d_gene: TRBD1; j_gene: TRBJ2-1; abundance: few; CDR3aa: CASRPGTGAYNEQFF; CDR3nt: TGTGCCAGCAGACCCGGGACAGGGGCCTACAATGAGCAGTTCTTC
v_gene: TRBV11-2; d_gene: TRBD1; j_gene: TRBJ2-1; abundance: .; CDR3aa: CASSYWTGGLRNEQFF; CDR3nt: TGTGCCAGCAGCTACTGGACAGGGGGGTTACGCAATGAGCAGTTCTTC
v_gene: TRBV27; d_gene: .; j_gene: TRBJ2-7; abundance: few; CDR3aa: CASSLGADYEQYF; CDR3nt: TGTGCCAGCAGTTTAGGAGCGGACTACGAGCAGTACTTC
v_gene: TRBV11-3; d_gene: .; j_gene: TRBJ2-2; abundance: many; CDR3aa: CASSRVGTANTGELFF; CDR3nt: TGTGCCAGCAGCCGGGTCGGGACGGCGAACACCGGGGAGCTGTTTTTT
v_gene: TRBV7-2; d_gene: .; j_gene: TRBJ1-5; abundance: many; CDR3aa: CASISTQRGNQPQHF; CDR3nt: TGTGCCAGCATCTCAACTCAACGGGGGAATCAGCCCCAGCATTTT
v_gene: TRBV9; d_gene: .; j_gene: TRBJ2-3; abundance: .; CDR3aa: CASSGASETDTQYF; CDR3nt: TGTGCCAGCAGCGGGGCCTCAGAAACGGATACGCAGTATTTT
v_gene: TRBV27; d_gene: .; j_gene: TRBJ1-1; abundance: many; CDR3aa: CASMGGHTEAFF; CDR3nt: TGTGCCAGCATGGGGGGGCACACTGAAGCTTTCTTT
v_gene: TRBV28; d_gene: .; j_gene: TRBJ2-5; abundance: few; CDR3aa: CASSFGGPYLKETQYF; CDR3nt: TGTGCCAGCAGTTTCGGCGGGCCTTACCTTAAAGAGACCCAGTACTTC
v_gene: TRBV2; d_gene: .; j_gene: TRBJ2-1; abundance: many; CDR3aa: CASRLQVDEQFF; CDR3nt: TGTGCCAGCAGGTTGCAGGTTGATGAGCAGTTCTTC
v_gene: TRBV7-8; d_gene: .; j_gene: TRBJ1-1; abundance: many; CDR3aa: CASSLAAEANTEAFF; CDR3nt: TGTGCCAGCAGCTTAGCTGCGGAGGCGAACACTGAAGCTTTCTTT
v_gene: TRBV20-1; d_gene: TRBD1; j_gene: TRBJ1-1; abundance: many; CDR3aa: CSASRPQGGNTEAFF; CDR3nt: TGCAGTGCTTCTCGGCCTCAGGGGGGGAACACTGAAGCTTTCTTT
v_gene: TRBV2; d_gene: TRBD1; j_gene: TRBJ1-3; abundance: many; CDR3aa: CASSPDRAGNTIYF; CDR3nt: TGTGCCAGCAGCCCTGACAGGGCTGGAAACACCATATATTTT
v_gene: TRBV29-1; d_gene: TRBD1; j_gene: TRBJ1-3; abundance: many; CDR3aa: CSAVDRSAGNTIYF; CDR3nt: TGCAGCGCAGTGGACAGGAGTGCTGGAAACACCATATATTTT
v_gene: TRBV3-1; d_gene: .; j_gene: TRBJ2-3; abundance: .; CDR3aa: CASSQEGPSSEHPTDTQYF; CDR3nt: TGTGCCAGCAGCCAAGAAGGCCCCAGCTCCGAACACCCCACGGATACGCAGTATTTT
v_gene: TRBV29-1; d_gene: .; j_gene: TRBJ2-6; abundance: many; CDR3aa: CSVDPSGANVLTF; CDR3nt: TGCAGCGTTGATCCCTCTGGGGCCAACGTCCTGACTTTC
v_gene: TRBV11-2; d_gene: .; j_gene: TRBJ2-7; abundance: .; CDR3aa: CAGSRQPQGEQYF; CDR3nt: TGTGCCGGATCACGACAACCCCAGGGGGAGCAGTACTTC
v_gene: TRBV7-2; d_gene: .; j_gene: TRBJ1-2; abundance: .; CDR3aa: CASTPQEGLNYGYTF; CDR3nt: TGTGCCAGCACCCCTCAGGAAGGCCTTAACTATGGCTACACCTTC
v_gene: TRBV3-1; d_gene: TRBD1; j_gene: TRBJ2-7; abundance: few; CDR3aa: CASSPAPGGLVYEQYF; CDR3nt: TGTGCCAGCAGCCCAGCTCCAGGGGGCCTAGTCTACGAGCAGTACTTC
v_gene: TRBV3-1; d_gene: .; j_gene: TRBJ2-1; abundance: many; CDR3aa: CASSQRWGRNEQFF; CDR3nt: TGTGCCAGCAGCCAACGGTGGGGGAGGAATGAGCAGTTCTTC
v_gene: TRBV4-1; d_gene: .; j_gene: TRBJ2-7; abundance: few; CDR3aa: CASSQATIDYYEQYF; CDR3nt: TGCGCCAGCAGCCAAGCTACCATCGATTACTACGAGCAGTACTTC
v_gene: TRBV7-7; d_gene: TRBD2; j_gene: TRBJ2-7; abundance: many; CDR3aa: CASSSTSGSIQYF; CDR3nt: TGTGCCAGCAGCTCGACTAGCGGGAGTATCCAGTACTTC